These 21 T cell receptor beta chains were sequenced from one sample in a study of cytomegalovirus exposure and HLA in healthy donors. With 60 Vbeta and 13 Jbeta primers, the PCR was carried out. Clones were sequenced by immunoSEQ multiplex PCR, and TCRdb holds only the in-frame ones, with some missing. The sample has about 67,000 clones, 68% seen once; the top ten hold approximately 2.2%. Sequenced sample: PBMCs. The receptors were sampled from a woman in her twenties or thirties in good health and CMV-seronegative.

This rearrangement joins TRBV2 to TRBJ2-7, with a weak D call TRBD1 (5 bases). Trimming removed 6 bases from V and 7 bases from J, with 16 bases in between. The CDR3 spans 13 residues. From germline, CDR1 is SNHLY and CDR2 FYNNEI. In DNA form, the CDR3 reads TGTGCCAGCAGGGCCAGCCCGAGGACAGAGCAGTACTTC. It specifies CASRASPRTEQYF.

The chain has TRBV10-3 and TRBJ1-3; D call uncertain. This CDR3 has 14 amino acids. From germline, CDR1 is ENHRY and CDR2 SYGVKD. V lost 3 bases, J lost 2 bases, and 8 bases lay in between. The CDR3, as DNA: TGTGCCATCAGTGACAGGTCTGCTGGAAACACCATATATTTT. It encodes CAISDRSAGNTIYF.

The J gene is TRBJ2-2, the V gene TRBV21-1; TRBD1, the D gene given by the table, was not confirmed from the DNA. TRBV21-1 is given as a pseudogene. This CDR3 spans 13 amino acids. Written as DNA, the CDR3 is TGTGCTAAGGGACACAATCACACCGGGGAGCTGTTTTTT. It is translated as CAKGHNHTGELFF.

V and J are TRBV28 and TRBJ2-3, with 12 nucleotides matching TRBD2. Germline V CDR1 and CDR2: MDHEN, SYDVKM. The CDR3 is made up of 16 amino acids. The V and J ends lost 1 base and 5 bases, in that order; junction bases with no gene match: 4. In nucleotides, the CDR3 is TGTGCCAGCAGTTTATTGCTAGCGGGGGGGCAAGATACGCAGTATTTT. Its protein product is CASSLLLAGGQDTQYF.

This clone was seen once. The chain is built from TRBV10-3 and TRBJ2-3, with 7 bases identical to TRBD1. Losses at the gene ends were 10 bases for V and 4 bases for J; bases not matched to a gene: 8. CDR1 is ENHRY and CDR2 is SYGVKD in the germline V gene. The CDR3 is 13 amino acids. CDR3 sequence reads: CASGYDRADTQYF. CDR3 sequence (DNA): TGTGCCAGCGGATATGACAGGGCAGATACGCAGTATTTT.

The V call is TRBV6-6, the J call TRBJ2-7, with 8 bases aligning to TRBD1. J was trimmed by 3 bases and V by 2 bases; bases with no gene match: 3. CDR3 size: 14 residues. Germline assignment: CDR1 MNHNY and CDR2 SVGAGI (reference sequence). The CDR3 DNA follows: TGTGCCAGCAGTTACCGGGACAGGAACTACGAGCAGTACTTC. This codes for CASSYRDRNYEQYF.

The chain uses TRBV7-8 and TRBJ2-7, with TRBD1 matching 7 bases. The CDR3 consists of 14 residues. Trimming took 0 bases from V and 4 from J; bases not matched to a gene: 3. The germline CDR1 and CDR2 sequences are SGHVS and FQNEAQ. The CDR3 reads CASSLATGTYEQYF. CDR3 DNA sequence: TGTGCCAGCAGCTTAGCGACAGGGACATACGAGCAGTACTTC. Together with reference TRBV7-8 and TRBJ2-7, the CDR3 gives the full variable domain: GAGVSQSPRYKVAKRGQDVALRCDPISGHVSLFWYQQALGQGPEFLTYFQNEAQLDKSGLPSDRFFAERPEGSVSTLKIQRTQQEDSAVYLCASSLATGTYEQYFGPGTRLTVT.

The J gene is TRBJ1-1, the V gene TRBV5-1, with TRBD1 matching 8 bases. Germline CDR1 and CDR2: SGHRS and YFSETQ. V shed 3 bases and J 6 bases; nucleotides not matched to a gene: 10. The length of the CDR3 is 15 residues. The CDR3 protein is CASSSDAGTGAEAFF. The CDR3, as DNA: TGCGCCAGCAGCTCGGATGCCGGGACAGGCGCTGAAGCTTTCTTT.

In its sample, this clone was seen a few times. This sequence joins TRBV30 and TRBJ1-2, with D maybe TRBD1 (5 bases). The germline V gene encodes CDR1 GTSNPN and CDR2 SVGIG (reference sequence). The V end lost 3 bases, the J end lost 4 bases, and 6 bases lay between the germline ends. The CDR3 contains 11 residues. This chain's CDR3 is CAWRQAYGYTF. As DNA, the CDR3 is TGTGCCTGGAGACAGGCCTATGGCTACACCTTC.

Here the CDR3 reads CASSTRLADRDTGELFF. CDR3 DNA sequence: TGCGCCAGCAGCACCCGACTAGCGGACCGAGACACCGGGGAGCTGTTTTTT. This rearrangement joins TRBV4-1 to TRBJ2-2, with 9 bases lining up with TRBD2. Unmatched junction bases numbered 10, after V lost 5 bases and J lost 3 bases. The length of the CDR3 is 17 residues. CDR1 and CDR2 (germline): MGHRA, YSYEKL.

This chain links TRBV19 with TRBJ1-3; tentative D call: TRBD1 (6 bases). Trimming took off 5 bases at V and 1 base at J, with 15 bases between the two ends. The CDR3 has 16 residues. Germline-derived CDR1 and CDR2 are LNHDA and SQIVND (reference sequence). Here the CDR3 DNA reads TGTGCCAGTAGTCCCTGGACAGTGCCATCTGGAAACACCATATATTTT. Residues: CASSPWTVPSGNTIYF.

As to this clone: The sample holds other DNA sequences that translate to the same CDR3. The chain carries TRBV4-2 and TRBJ1-6; D unclear. This CDR3 has 14 residues. The germline V gene encodes CDR1 LGHNA and CDR2 YNFKEQ. With 4 bases removed from V and 7 bases from J, the gap between germline ends came to 11 bases. CDR3 in DNA: TGTGCCAGCAGCCCACAAACGGGGAATTCACCCCTCCACTTT. Translated, it gives CASSPQTGNSPLHF.

V gene TRBV10-3 combines with J gene TRBJ2-1; D remains ambiguous. The V end lost 6 bases, the J end lost 0 bases, and 12 bases lay between the germline ends. This CDR3 contains 15 residues. Germline V CDR1 and CDR2: ENHRY, SYGVKD. CDR3 loop: CAIRVSSSSYNEQFF. The CDR3 DNA reads as TGTGCCATCAGGGTTAGCTCAAGCTCCTACAATGAGCAGTTCTTC.

The CDR3 reads CASSSTGTGGLGYTF. CDR3 bases: TGCGCCAGCAGCTCAACCGGGACAGGGGGCTTAGGCTACACCTTC. The chain uses TRBV5-1 and TRBJ1-2, with 12 bases aligning to TRBD1. The J segment lost 8 bases and the V segment lost 3 bases, leaving 8 bases of the junction unmatched. The CDR3 extends over 15 amino acids. Germline V gene data show CDR1 as SGHRS and CDR2 as YFSETQ.

This chain uses TRBV4-2 with TRBJ2-5; TRBD2 is a possible D gene (5 bases). V lost 1 base to trimming and J lost 4 bases, with 13 bases between them. Germline-derived CDR1 and CDR2 are LGHNA and YNFKEQ. The CDR3 totals 15 residues. CDR3 in DNA: TGTGCCAGCAGCCAAGGGAACAGCGGCACAGAGACCCAGTACTTC. Translation: CASSQGNSGTETQYF.

The J gene is TRBJ1-1, the V gene TRBV2, with TRBD1 matching over 7 bases. This CDR3 comprises 14 residues. Losses at the gene ends were 6 bases for V and 1 base for J; bases not matched to a gene: 5. Germline loops: CDR1 SNHLY, CDR2 FYNNEI. CDR3 coding DNA: TGTGCCAGCAGCCAAGCAGGGGGGAACACTGAAGCTTTCTTT. This gives the protein CASSQAGGNTEAFF.

The J gene is TRBJ1-3, the V gene TRBV11-3; D gene ambiguous. Germline loops: CDR1 SGHNT, CDR2 YENEEA. The CDR3 loop spans 15 amino acids. V lost 1 base to trimming and J lost 0 bases, with 7 bases between them. Here the CDR3 reads CASSLVSGSGNTIYF. CDR3 in DNA: TGTGCCAGCAGCTTAGTATCGGGCTCTGGAAACACCATATATTTT. Full variable domain (outside the CDR3, taken from reference TRBV11-3 and TRBJ1-3): EAGVVQSPRYKIIEKKQPVAFWCNPISGHNTLYWYLQNLGQGPELLIRYENEEAVDDSQLPKDRFSAERLKGVDSTLKIQPAELGDSAVYLCASSLVSGSGNTIYFGEGSWLTVV.

The chain has TRBV7-9 and TRBJ1-3, with 7 nucleotides matching TRBD1. The germline V gene has CDR1 SEHNR and CDR2 FQNEAQ (reference sequence). The CDR3 has 14 residues. J lost 5 bases, V lost 1 base, and 2 bases had no gene match. CDR3 sequence: CASSLGQGRNTIYF. DNA of the CDR3: TGTGCCAGCAGCTTAGGACAGGGTAGAAACACCATATATTTT.

This chain connects TRBV5-1 to TRBJ2-3; 8 bases are a match to TRBD1. V was pared by 4 bases and J by 6 bases, with 7 bases of the junction left unmatched. CDR1 and CDR2 from the germline V gene are SGHRS and YFSETQ. The CDR3 runs 14 residues. Here the CDR3 DNA reads TGCGCCAGCAGCGCGGACAGGGTGGGCGATACGCAGTATTTT. Protein: CASSADRVGDTQYF.

A single count supports this clone. The chain couples TRBV28 to TRBJ2-1, with D hard to call. The germline V and J ends were trimmed by 6 bases and 6 bases, with 12 bases remaining between them. Germline-derived CDR1 and CDR2 are MDHEN and SYDVKM. CDR3 length: 13 residues. This chain's CDR3 is CASSLVNVNEQFF. Written as DNA, the CDR3 is TGTGCCAGCAGCCTCGTTAATGTCAATGAGCAGTTCTTC.

This chain connects TRBV5-8 to TRBJ1-6, with TRBD1 matching 7 bases. CDR3 size: 14 residues. V dropped 4 bases and J dropped 11; count of bases not matched to a gene: 9. The V gene's germline CDR1 is SGHTS and CDR2 YDEGEE. For the CDR3, the DNA is TGTGCCAGCAGCCAACTAGGGACAGAGGCACCCCTCCACTTT. Amino acids: CASSQLGTEAPLHF.